This T cell receptor beta chain was profiled in a study of T-cell memory formation after mild COVID-19. Across the whole study: Largely, TCR clusters stayed within a single donor. Study conclusions and caveats: Memory sampled before infection contained some responding clones, suggesting cross-reactive memory joined. Mostly located in CM and EM were contracting CD4+ clones, with contracting CD8+ clones located in EMRA.

The V end lost 6 bases, the J end lost 8 bases, and 14 bases lay between the germline ends. Germline CDR1 and CDR2: MNHEY and SVGEGT. The CDR3 is made up of 13 amino acids. Turning to this clonotype: Its target is not known.

Amplification by 5'RACE using constant-segment primers produced TCR alpha and TCR beta cDNA libraries that carried sample barcodes and UMIs. TCRdb redid the calling of the 5' RACE reads with MiXCR, one entry per CDR3 protein. The sample includes hundreds of thousands of distinct CDR3 sequences, roughly an eighth seen only once; the top ten take 20% to 25%. The sequence derives from a man younger than 30 who had mild COVID-19 (a few samples of this study predate the infection). Cell type and time point are not known. J is TRBJ2-1 and V is TRBV6-2 or TRBV6-3, with D possibly being TRBD1 (6 bases). The sequencing input was PBMCs or a T cell subset sorted from them (not recorded which). The CDR3 coding sequence is TGTGCCAGCAGCGACAGGATTTGGGATGAGCAGTTCTTC. Residues: CASSDRIWDEQFF.